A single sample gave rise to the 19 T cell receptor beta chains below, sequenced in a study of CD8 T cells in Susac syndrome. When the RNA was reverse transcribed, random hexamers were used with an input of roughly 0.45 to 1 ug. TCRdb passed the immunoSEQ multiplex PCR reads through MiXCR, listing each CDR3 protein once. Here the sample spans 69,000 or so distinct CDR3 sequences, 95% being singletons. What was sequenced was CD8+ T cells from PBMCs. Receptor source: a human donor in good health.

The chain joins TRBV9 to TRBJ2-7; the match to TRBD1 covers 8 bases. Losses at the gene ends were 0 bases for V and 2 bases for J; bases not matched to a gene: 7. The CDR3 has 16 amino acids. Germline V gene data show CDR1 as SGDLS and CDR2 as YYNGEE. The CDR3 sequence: CASSVGPGQGTYEQYF. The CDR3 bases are TGTGCCAGCAGCGTAGGCCCCGGACAGGGCACCTACGAGCAGTACTTC.

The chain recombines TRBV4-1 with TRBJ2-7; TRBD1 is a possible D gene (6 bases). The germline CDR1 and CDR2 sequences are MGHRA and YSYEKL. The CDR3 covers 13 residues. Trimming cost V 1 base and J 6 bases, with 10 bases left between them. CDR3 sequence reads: CASSQVRTAEQYF. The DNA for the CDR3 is TGCGCCAGCAGCCAAGTTCGGACAGCCGAGCAGTACTTC.

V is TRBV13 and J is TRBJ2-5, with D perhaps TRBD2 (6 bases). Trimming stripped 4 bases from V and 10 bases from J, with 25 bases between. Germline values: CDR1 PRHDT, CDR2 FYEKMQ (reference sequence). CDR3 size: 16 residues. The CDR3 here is CASSSLRDSGSVSQYF. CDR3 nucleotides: TGTGCCAGCAGCTCTCTCCGGGACTCCGGCAGTGTGAGCCAGTACTTC.

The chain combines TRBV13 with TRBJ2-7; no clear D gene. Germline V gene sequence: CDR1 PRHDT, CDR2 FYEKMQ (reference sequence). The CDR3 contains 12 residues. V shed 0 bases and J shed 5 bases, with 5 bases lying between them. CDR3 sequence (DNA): TGTGCCAGCAGCTTAGGCCCCAACGAGCAGTACTTC. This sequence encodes CASSLGPNEQYF.

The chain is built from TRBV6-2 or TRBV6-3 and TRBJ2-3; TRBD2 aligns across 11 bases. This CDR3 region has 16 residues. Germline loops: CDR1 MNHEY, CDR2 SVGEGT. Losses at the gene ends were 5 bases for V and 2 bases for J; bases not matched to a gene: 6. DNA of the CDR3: TGTGCCAGCAGTCCGACTAGCGGGGCTTCCACAGATACGCAGTATTTT. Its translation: CASSPTSGASTDTQYF.

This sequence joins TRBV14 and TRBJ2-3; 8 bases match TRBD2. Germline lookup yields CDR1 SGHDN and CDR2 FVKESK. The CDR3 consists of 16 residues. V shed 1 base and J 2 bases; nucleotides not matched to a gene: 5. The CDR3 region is CASSQASGYYTDTQYF. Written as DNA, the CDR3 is TGTGCCAGCAGCCAAGCTAGCGGGTATTACACAGATACGCAGTATTTT.

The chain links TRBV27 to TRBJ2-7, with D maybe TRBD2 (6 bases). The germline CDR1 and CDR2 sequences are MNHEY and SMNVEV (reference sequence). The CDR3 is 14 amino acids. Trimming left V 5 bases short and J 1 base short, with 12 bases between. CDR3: CASSVGLPSYEQYF. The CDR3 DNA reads TGTGCCAGCAGTGTGGGACTGCCTTCCTACGAGCAGTACTTC.

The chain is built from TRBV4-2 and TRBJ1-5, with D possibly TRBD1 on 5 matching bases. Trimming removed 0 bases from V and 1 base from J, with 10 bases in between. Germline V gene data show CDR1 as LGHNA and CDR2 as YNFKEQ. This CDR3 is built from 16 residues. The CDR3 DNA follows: TGTGCCAGCAGCCAAGAGCAGGGTTTAAGCAATCAGCCCCAGCATTTT. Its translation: CASSQEQGLSNQPQHF.

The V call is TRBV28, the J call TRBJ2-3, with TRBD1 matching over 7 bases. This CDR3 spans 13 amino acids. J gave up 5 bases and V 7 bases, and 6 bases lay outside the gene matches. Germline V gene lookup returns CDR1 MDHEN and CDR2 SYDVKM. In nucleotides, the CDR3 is TGTGCCAGCACAGGACAGGCCCTAGATACGCAGTATTTT. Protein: CASTGQALDTQYF.

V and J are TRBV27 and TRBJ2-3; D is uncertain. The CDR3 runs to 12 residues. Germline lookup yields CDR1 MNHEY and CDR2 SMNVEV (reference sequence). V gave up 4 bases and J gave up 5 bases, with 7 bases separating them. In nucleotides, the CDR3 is TGTGCCAGCAGTTCCCGCCTAGATACGCAGTATTTT. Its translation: CASSSRLDTQYF.

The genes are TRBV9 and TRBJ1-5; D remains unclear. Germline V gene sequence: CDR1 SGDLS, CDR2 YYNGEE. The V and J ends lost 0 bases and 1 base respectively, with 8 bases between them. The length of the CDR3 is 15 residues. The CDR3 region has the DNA TGTGCCAGCAGCGTAGGGGTAGGGAGCAATCAGCCCCAGCATTTT. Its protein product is CASSVGVGSNQPQHF.

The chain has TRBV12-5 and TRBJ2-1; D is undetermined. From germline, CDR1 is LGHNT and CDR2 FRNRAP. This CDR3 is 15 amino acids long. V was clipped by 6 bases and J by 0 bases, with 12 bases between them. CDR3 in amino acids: CASGSDPSSYNEQFF. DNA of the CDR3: TGTGCTAGTGGCTCGGACCCGAGCTCCTACAATGAGCAGTTCTTC.

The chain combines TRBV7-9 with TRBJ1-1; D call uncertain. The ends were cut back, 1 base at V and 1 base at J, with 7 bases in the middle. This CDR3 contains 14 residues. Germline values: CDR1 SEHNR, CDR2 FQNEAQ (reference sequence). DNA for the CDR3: TGTGCCAGCAGCTTAGTGTCAGCGAACACTGAAGCTTTCTTT. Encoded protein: CASSLVSANTEAFF. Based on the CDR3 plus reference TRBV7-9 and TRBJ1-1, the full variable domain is DTGVSQNPRHKITKRGQNVTFRCDPISEHNRLYWYRQTLGQGPEFLTYFQNEAQLEKSRLLSDRFSAERPKGSFSTLEIQRTEQGDSAMYLCASSLVSANTEAFFGQGTRLTVV.

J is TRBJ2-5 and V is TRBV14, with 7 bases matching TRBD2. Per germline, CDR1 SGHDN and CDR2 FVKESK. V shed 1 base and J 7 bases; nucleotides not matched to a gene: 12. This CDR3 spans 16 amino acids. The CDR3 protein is CASSQGGDYTRSTQYF. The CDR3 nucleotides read TGTGCCAGCAGCCAAGGGGGGGACTACACCAGGTCGACCCAGTACTTC.

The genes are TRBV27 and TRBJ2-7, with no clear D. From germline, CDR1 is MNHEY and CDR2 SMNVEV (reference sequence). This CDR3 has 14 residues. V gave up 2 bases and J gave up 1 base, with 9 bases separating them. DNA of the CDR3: TGTGCCAGCAGTTTAGGGCAGCTATCCTACGAGCAGTACTTC. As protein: CASSLGQLSYEQYF.

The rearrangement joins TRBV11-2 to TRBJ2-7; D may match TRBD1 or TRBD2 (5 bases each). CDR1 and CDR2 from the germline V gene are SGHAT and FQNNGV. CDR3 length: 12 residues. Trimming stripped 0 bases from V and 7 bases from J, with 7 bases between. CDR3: CASSLDWGEQYF. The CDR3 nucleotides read TGTGCCAGCAGCTTAGACTGGGGGGAGCAGTACTTC.

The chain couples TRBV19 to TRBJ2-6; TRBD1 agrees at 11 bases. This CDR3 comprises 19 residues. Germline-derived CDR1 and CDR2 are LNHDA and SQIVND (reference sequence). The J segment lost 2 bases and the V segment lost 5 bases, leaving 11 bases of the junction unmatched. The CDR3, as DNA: TGTGCCAGTAGTGGGGACAGGGGGGAAGATATCACTGGGGCCAACGTCCTGACTTTC. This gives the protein CASSGDRGEDITGANVLTF.

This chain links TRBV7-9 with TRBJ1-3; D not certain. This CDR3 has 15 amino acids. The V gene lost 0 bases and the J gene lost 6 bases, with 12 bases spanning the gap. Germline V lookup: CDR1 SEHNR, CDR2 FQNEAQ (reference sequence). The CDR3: CASSLAPTPENTIYF. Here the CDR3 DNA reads TGTGCCAGCAGCTTAGCGCCGACGCCGGAAAACACCATATATTTT.

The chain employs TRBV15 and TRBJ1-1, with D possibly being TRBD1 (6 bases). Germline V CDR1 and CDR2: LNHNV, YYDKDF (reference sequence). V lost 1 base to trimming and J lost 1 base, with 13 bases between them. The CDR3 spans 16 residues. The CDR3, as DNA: TGTGCCACCAGCAGAGCATACAGGGTTGGGAACACTGAAGCTTTCTTT. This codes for CATSRAYRVGNTEAFF.